These T cell receptor beta chains were read from a single sample in a study of cytomegalovirus exposure and HLA in healthy donors. Assay: immunoSEQ multiplex PCR; the TCRdb copy retains only in-frame clones and omits some. Altogether roughly 170,000 clones are present, around 77% being singletons, with the ten largest covering 1.6%. Sequencing was done on a sample of PBMCs. The receptors shown here come from a woman aged 25 to 39 in good health and CMV-seronegative. Each CDR3 is given with its conserved first and last residue. A D gene is named only where the DNA matches it firmly. Clone size appears in some rows only: once, few, many, or a class for an expanded clone.

size: .
D: .
J: TRBJ2-7
V: TRBV27
CDR3: CASSWAVTYEQYF
DNA: TGTGCCAGCAGTTGGGCAGTTACCTACGAGCAGTACTTC

size: .
D: TRBD1
J: TRBJ2-1
V: TRBV7-7
CDR3: CASSRDRVNEQFF
DNA: TGTGCTAGCAGCCGGGACAGGGTCAATGAGCAGTTCTTC

size: .
D: TRBD1
J: TRBJ1-1
V: TRBV27
CDR3: CASSLSDRGLEAFF
DNA: TGTGCCAGCAGTTTATCGGACAGGGGGCTTGAAGCTTTCTTT

size: few
D: .
J: TRBJ1-2
V: TRBV29-1
CDR3: CSVEDLGQDYNGYGYTF
DNA: TGCAGCGTTGAAGATTTGGGCCAGGACTATAACGGGTATGGCTACACCTTC

size: once
D: TRBD2
J: TRBJ2-3
V: TRBV10-3
CDR3: CAISERSGVITDTQYF
DNA: TGTGCCATCAGTGAGCGTAGCGGGGTTATTACAGATACGCAGTATTTT

size: .
D: .
J: TRBJ2-3
V: TRBV5-1
CDR3: CASSSRFTDTQYF
DNA: TGCGCCAGCAGCTCCAGGTTCACAGATACGCAGTATTTT

size: .
D: .
J: TRBJ2-1
V: TRBV11-3
CDR3: CASSLDSGFDEQFF
DNA: TGTGCCAGCAGCTTAGATTCCGGTTTCGATGAGCAGTTCTTC

size: .
D: .
J: TRBJ1-6
V: TRBV7-2
CDR3: CASSLFGVRSYNSPLHF
DNA: TGTGCCAGCAGCTTATTCGGGGTTCGCTCCTATAATTCACCCCTCCACTTT

size: .
D: .
J: TRBJ1-1
V: TRBV28
CDR3: CASSTHRNTEAFF
DNA: TGTGCCAGCAGTACTCACAGGAACACTGAAGCTTTCTTT

size: few
D: TRBD1
J: TRBJ1-2
V: TRBV16
CDR3: CASSHARVPGQGGSNYGYTF
DNA: TGTGCCAGCAGTCACGCACGCGTCCCGGGACAGGGAGGGTCTAACTATGGCTACACCTTC

size: .
D: .
J: TRBJ1-4
V: TRBV7-9
CDR3: CASSLNGLAVNEKLFF
DNA: TGTGCCAGCAGCTTAAACGGGTTAGCAGTTAATGAAAAACTGTTTTTT

size: .
D: .
J: TRBJ1-5
V: TRBV6-5
CDR3: CASSYRDRMQPQHF
DNA: TGTGCCAGCAGTTACCGAGACAGAATGCAGCCCCAGCATTTT

size: .
D: .
J: TRBJ2-5
V: TRBV7-9
CDR3: CASSPTPRGETQYF
DNA: TGTGCCAGCAGCCCGACTCCCCGAGGGGAGACCCAGTACTTC

size: .
D: TRBD1
J: TRBJ1-2
V: TRBV5-1
CDR3: CASSSVYQGAASYGYPF
DNA: TGCGCCAGCAGCTCAGTTTATCAGGGGGCCGCTTCGTATGGCTACCCCTTC

size: .
D: .
J: TRBJ2-1
V: TRBV7-9
CDR3: CASSPTLGSSYNEQFF
DNA: TGTGCCAGCAGCCCGACTTTGGGTTCCTCCTACAATGAGCAGTTCTTC

size: .
D: TRBD2
J: TRBJ2-7
V: TRBV9
CDR3: CASSPSGSGYEQYF
DNA: TGTGCCAGCAGTCCTAGCGGTAGTGGGTACGAGCAGTACTTC

size: .
D: TRBD1
J: TRBJ1-2
V: TRBV29-1
CDR3: CSGGTANYGYTF
DNA: TGCAGCGGTGGGACAGCTAACTATGGCTACACCTTT

size: few
D: TRBD1
J: TRBJ1-1
V: TRBV13
CDR3: CASSPLGDRGFANTEAFF
DNA: TGTGCCAGCAGCCCCCTAGGTGACAGGGGATTCGCGAACACTGAAGCTTTCTTT

size: .
D: .
J: TRBJ1-1
V: TRBV13
CDR3: CASSARTVTTEAFF
DNA: TGTGCCAGCAGCGCCCGGACAGTGACGACTGAAGCTTTCTTT

size: .
D: TRBD2
J: TRBJ2-3
V: TRBV5-4
CDR3: CASSRAGGTDTQYF
DNA: TGTGCCAGCAGCAGAGCGGGGGGCACAGATACGCAGTATTTT

size: .
D: TRBD1
J: TRBJ2-2
V: TRBV27
CDR3: CASSPDRGTGELFF
DNA: TGTGCCAGCAGTCCGGACAGGGGCACCGGGGAGCTGTTTTTT

size: few
D: TRBD1
J: TRBJ1-1
V: TRBV5-1
CDR3: CASSAWDSTNTEAFF
DNA: TGCGCCAGCAGCGCCTGGGACAGCACCAACACTGAAGCTTTCTTT

size: .
D: .
J: TRBJ1-1
V: TRBV15
CDR3: CATSRVGGTDEAFF
DNA: TGTGCCACCAGCAGAGTTGGAGGAACAGATGAAGCTTTCTTT

size: .
D: TRBD1
J: TRBJ1-2
V: TRBV7-2
CDR3: CASSSPGQSTRGYTF
DNA: TGTGCCAGCAGCAGCCCGGGACAGAGCACCCGGGGCTACACCTTC

size: few
D: TRBD1
J: TRBJ1-1
V: TRBV4-1
CDR3: CASSHGTGGAWTEAFF
DNA: TGCGCCAGCAGCCATGGGACAGGGGGCGCCTGGACTGAAGCTTTCTTT

size: few
D: .
J: TRBJ2-5
V: TRBV18
CDR3: CASSPRQETQYF
DNA: TGTGCCAGCTCACCCCGCCAAGAGACCCAGTACTTC

size: .
D: .
J: TRBJ2-7
V: TRBV27
CDR3: CASSATVAYEQYF
DNA: TGTGCCAGCAGTGCGACAGTAGCCTACGAGCAGTACTTC

size: .
D: .
J: TRBJ2-7
V: TRBV30
CDR3: CAWSVLTGHFYEQYF
DNA: TGTGCCTGGAGTGTTCTGACGGGACATTTCTACGAGCAGTACTTC

size: once
D: TRBD2
J: TRBJ2-5
V: TRBV10-3
CDR3: CATSTQIAGGGKTQYF
DNA: TGTGCCACCTCCACGCAAATAGCGGGGGGAGGGAAGACCCAGTACTTC

size: .
D: .
J: TRBJ1-1
V: TRBV5-6
CDR3: CASSLDRGGFTEAFF
DNA: TGTGCCAGCAGCTTGGATCGGGGGGGGTTCACTGAAGCTTTCTTT

size: .
D: TRBD1
J: TRBJ1-5
V: TRBV27
CDR3: CASSFQGQSNQPQHF
DNA: TGTGCCAGCAGTTTCCAGGGACAGTCCAATCAGCCCCAGCATTTT

size: .
D: .
J: TRBJ1-1
V: TRBV15
CDR3: CATSRAPGFSTEAFF
DNA: TGTGCCACCAGCAGGGCTCCGGGGTTCAGCACTGAAGCTTTCTTT

size: .
D: .
J: TRBJ1-1
V: TRBV29-1
CDR3: CSVEDLRVGSEAFF
DNA: TGCAGCGTTGAAGATCTGAGGGTTGGCTCTGAAGCTTTCTTT

size: .
D: .
J: TRBJ1-6
V: TRBV27
CDR3: CASSFSGANSPLHF
DNA: TGTGCCAGCAGTTTTTCGGGAGCCAATTCACCCCTCCACTTT

size: .
D: .
J: TRBJ2-3
V: TRBV7-6
CDR3: CASSLEAVRTDTQYF
DNA: TGTGCCAGCAGCTTAGAGGCGGTCCGCACAGATACGCAGTATTTT

size: .
D: .
J: TRBJ1-2
V: TRBV29-1
CDR3: CSALGGGYGYTF
DNA: TGCAGCGCCCTTGGGGGGGGCTATGGCTACACCTTC

size: few
D: TRBD1
J: TRBJ2-7
V: TRBV5-4
CDR3: CASSKRPGQGSGEQYF
DNA: TGTGCCAGCAGCAAGAGACCGGGACAGGGAAGCGGCGAGCAGTACTTC

size: .
D: TRBD2
J: TRBJ2-1
V: TRBV23-1
CDR3: CASGLAGAYNEQFF
DNA: TGCGCCAGCGGGCTAGCGGGAGCCTACAATGAGCAGTTCTTC

size: .
D: TRBD1
J: TRBJ1-1
V: TRBV9
CDR3: CASSVEGGPEAFF
DNA: TGTGCCAGCAGCGTCGAAGGGGGCCCTGAAGCTTTCTTT

size: .
D: .
J: TRBJ1-1
V: TRBV14
CDR3: CASSQARSGRWNTEAFF
DNA: TGTGCCAGCAGCCAAGCGCGCTCAGGGCGGTGGAACACTGAAGCTTTCTTT

size: .
D: .
J: TRBJ1-1
V: TRBV28
CDR3: CASSLSRMNTEAFF
DNA: TGTGCCAGCAGTTTAAGCAGGATGAACACTGAAGCTTTCTTT

size: few
D: TRBD2
J: TRBJ2-5
V: TRBV30
CDR3: CASTSLAGTKETQYF
DNA: TGTGCTTCGACGTCACTAGCGGGAACGAAAGAGACCCAGTACTTC

size: .
D: TRBD2
J: TRBJ2-7
V: TRBV7-8
CDR3: CASSPILAGKGEQYF
DNA: TGTGCCAGCAGCCCCATACTAGCGGGAAAGGGCGAGCAGTACTTC

size: .
D: .
J: TRBJ1-2
V: TRBV4-2
CDR3: CASSPRTEANYGYTF
DNA: TGTGCCAGCAGCCCCCGGACGGAGGCTAACTATGGCTACACCTTC

size: .
D: TRBD2
J: TRBJ2-4
V: TRBV10-3
CDR3: CAISEKRSGDHIQYF
DNA: TGTGCCATCAGTGAAAAACGGAGCGGGGACCACATTCAGTACTTC

size: .
D: TRBD1
J: TRBJ1-2
V: TRBV29-1
CDR3: CSVRDSTNYGYTF
DNA: TGCAGCGTTCGGGACAGCACTAACTATGGCTACACCTTC

size: .
D: .
J: TRBJ1-5
V: TRBV6-1
CDR3: CASSEAGPQPQHF
DNA: TGTGCCAGCAGTGAAGCGGGGCCCCAGCCCCAGCATTTT

size: .
D: .
J: TRBJ1-6
V: TRBV7-8
CDR3: CASSSGAGSGYSPLHF
DNA: TGTGCCAGCAGCTCAGGCGCGGGGTCGGGGTATTCACCCCTCCACTTT

size: .
D: .
J: TRBJ1-1
V: TRBV10-1
CDR3: CASSFGGDTEAFF
DNA: TGCGCCAGCAGTTTTGGGGGGGACACTGAAGCTTTCTTT

size: .
D: .
J: TRBJ2-6
V: TRBV6-5
CDR3: CASRSGANVLTF
DNA: TGTGCCAGCCGTTCTGGGGCCAACGTCCTGACTTTC

size: .
D: TRBD2
J: TRBJ2-2
V: TRBV9
CDR3: CASSFRTSGGPGTGELFF
DNA: TGTGCCAGCAGCTTTCGGACTAGCGGGGGGCCGGGGACCGGGGAGCTGTTTTTT

size: few
D: .
J: TRBJ1-5
V: TRBV9
CDR3: CASSLPTDGGMVHF
DNA: TGTGCCAGCAGCCTACCCACCGACGGGGGTATGGTGCATTTT

size: .
D: TRBD2
J: TRBJ2-1
V: TRBV5-1
CDR3: CASSLGLADYNEQFF
DNA: TGCGCCAGCAGCCTGGGACTAGCGGACTACAATGAGCAGTTCTTC

size: .
D: .
J: TRBJ1-1
V: TRBV5-1
CDR3: CASSRDTNTEAFF
DNA: TGCGCCAGCAGCCGTGACACGAACACTGAAGCTTTCTTT

size: .
D: .
J: TRBJ1-3
V: TRBV14
CDR3: CASSQEDKSVHVSGNTIYF
DNA: TGTGCCAGCAGCCAAGAAGATAAATCGGTTCACGTCTCTGGAAACACCATATATTTT